These 14 T cell receptor beta chains originate from one sample sequenced in a study of T cell changes during pregnancy in multiple sclerosis. Libraries were prepared by immunoSEQ multiplex PCR; TCRdb keeps only in-frame clonotypes and omits some of them. The sample contains around 50,000 clones, 90% to 95% of which appear only once. Sequenced material: CD8+ T cells from peripheral blood mononuclear cells, taken in the first trimester of pregnancy. The receptors originated from a female donor with multiple sclerosis, enrolled in a pregnancy study.

The CDR3 spells CAIAPGTSGRNEQFF. The CDR3 nucleotides read TGTGCCATCGCTCCCGGGACTAGCGGGAGGAATGAGCAGTTCTTC. The gene calls are TRBV27 and TRBJ2-1; 15 bases match TRBD2. Per the germline V gene, CDR1 is MNHEY and CDR2 is SMNVEV (reference sequence). The junction had 8 bases not matched to a gene; V was cut back by 10 bases and J by 7 bases. This CDR3 has 15 amino acids.

V gene TRBV29-1 combines with J gene TRBJ2-7; 7 bases line up with TRBD1. This CDR3 spans 12 amino acids. Trimming cost V 6 bases and J 6 bases; bases outside gene matches: 8. Per germline, CDR1 SQVTM and CDR2 ANQGSEA. The CDR3 protein is CSVRTGALEQYF. CDR3 coding DNA: TGCAGCGTACGAACAGGGGCCCTCGAGCAGTACTTC.

The chain links TRBV5-1 to TRBJ1-4, with 7 bases matching TRBD1. CDR3 length: 15 amino acids. Germline-derived CDR1 and CDR2 are SGHRS and YFSETQ. Trimming took 4 bases from V and 1 from J; bases not matched to a gene: 4. The CDR3 here is CASSVTGLTNEKLFF. CDR3 nucleotide sequence: TGCGCCAGCAGCGTGACAGGGTTAACTAATGAAAAACTGTTTTTT.

The V call is TRBV7-9, the J call TRBJ2-4; possibly TRBD2 for D (6 bases). This CDR3 has 13 amino acids. V lost 4 bases and J lost 9, with 13 bases in between. Germline CDR1 and CDR2: SEHNR and FQNEAQ (reference sequence). The CDR3 nucleotides are TGTGCCAGCAGCTCAAGAGGGGAGGCCATTCAGTACTTC. Translating gives CASSSRGEAIQYF.

This chain links TRBV18 with TRBJ1-4; 7 bases are a match to TRBD1. CDR1 is KGHSH and CDR2 is LQKENI in the germline V gene. After removal of 4 bases from V and 12 bases from J, the junction contained 11 bases not matched to a gene. The CDR3 sequence is 14 residues long. CDR3 in amino acids: CASSLSTGKGELFF. CDR3 nucleotides: TGTGCCAGCTCACTTTCGACAGGGAAGGGGGAACTGTTTTTT.

The chain uses TRBV5-4 and TRBJ2-7; 9 nucleotides align to TRBD1. Germline V gives CDR1 SGHNT, CDR2 YYREEE (reference sequence). The V gene end was trimmed by 3 bases and the J gene end by 4 bases; junction bases not matched to a gene: 2. The CDR3 covers 13 residues. CDR3 nucleotide sequence: TGTGCCAGCAGCTCTGACAGGGGGTACGAGCAGTACTTC. This codes for CASSSDRGYEQYF.

The CDR3: CASSLGAGGDEQFF. The CDR3 coding sequence is TGTGCCAGCAGCTTAGGGGCGGGTGGGGATGAGCAGTTCTTC. The rearrangement links TRBV7-8 to TRBJ2-1, with D possibly being TRBD2 (5 bases). This CDR3 has 14 residues. Germline assignment: CDR1 SGHVS and CDR2 FQNEAQ. Trimming pared 1 base from V and 8 bases from J, leaving 12 bases between. The full variable domain, rest sourced from reference TRBV7-8 and TRBJ2-1, is GAGVSQSPRYKVAKRGQDVALRCDPISGHVSLFWYQQALGQGPEFLTYFQNEAQLDKSGLPSDRFFAERPEGSVSTLKIQRTQQEDSAVYLCASSLGAGGDEQFFGPGTRLTVL.

The chain joins TRBV14 to TRBJ2-3; TRBD1 agrees at 8 bases. This CDR3 contains 18 residues. CDR1 SGHDN and CDR2 FVKESK come from the germline V gene. V shed 0 bases and J 4 bases; nucleotides not matched to a gene: 12. CDR3 region: CASSQDQWRQGMPDTQYF. Here the CDR3 DNA reads TGTGCCAGCAGCCAAGATCAGTGGCGACAGGGGATGCCAGATACGCAGTATTTT.

J is TRBJ1-2 and V is TRBV7-3, with TRBD1 as a possible D gene (5 bases). The V end was cut by 1 base, the J end by 1 base, with 16 bases between. Germline V lookup: CDR1 SGHTA, CDR2 FQGTGA. This CDR3 has 17 amino acids. The CDR3 loop is CASSLSPRAHLNYGYTF. The CDR3, as DNA: TGTGCCAGCAGCTTAAGCCCCAGGGCCCACCTTAACTATGGCTACACCTTC.

The V and J genes are TRBV7-8 and TRBJ2-3, with 7 nucleotides matching TRBD2. Germline V gives CDR1 SGHVS, CDR2 FQNEAQ. CDR3 length equals 17 residues. V lost 8 bases and J lost 4; bases outside the gene matches: 18. The CDR3 protein is CASLGRDPKGGADTQYF. CDR3 bases: TGTGCCAGCTTGGGGAGGGATCCGAAGGGTGGAGCAGATACGCAGTATTTT. The full variable domain, with the rest looked up from reference TRBV7-8 and TRBJ2-3, is GAGVSQSPRYKVAKRGQDVALRCDPISGHVSLFWYQQALGQGPEFLTYFQNEAQLDKSGLPSDRFFAERPEGSVSTLKIQRTQQEDSAVYLCASLGRDPKGGADTQYFGPGTRLTVL.

The rearrangement links TRBV5-6 to TRBJ2-2; a weak D match, TRBD1 (5 bases). Trimming removed 0 bases at V and 2 bases at J, with 11 bases between. The CDR3 has 16 residues. Germline assignment: CDR1 SGHDT and CDR2 YYEEEE. The CDR3 nucleotides read TGTGCCAGCAGCTTGGCCTGGCAGGGAAACACCGGGGAGCTGTTTTTT. It encodes CASSLAWQGNTGELFF.

The chain couples TRBV7-2 to TRBJ2-1, with 12 bases fitting TRBD2. J gave up 8 bases and V 2 bases, and 7 bases lay outside the gene matches. Germline V gene lookup returns CDR1 SGHTA and CDR2 FQGNSA. The CDR3 is made up of 16 amino acids. DNA for the CDR3: TGTGCCAGCAGCTTATCCGTTCTAGCGGGAGGGGATGAGCAGTTCTTC. As protein: CASSLSVLAGGDEQFF.

The V and J genes are TRBV30 and TRBJ2-3; 10 bases line up with TRBD1. This CDR3 region has 18 residues. V trimming: 6 bases; J trimming: 2 bases; junction bases outside the gene matches: 17. Per germline, CDR1 GTSNPN and CDR2 SVGIG (reference sequence). CDR3 sequence: CACLQFHGTGAITDTQYF. In DNA form, the CDR3 reads TGTGCCTGCCTGCAGTTTCACGGGACAGGGGCGATCACAGATACGCAGTATTTT.

The V and J genes are TRBV6-4 and TRBJ1-1; D unresolved. The CDR3 extends over 15 amino acids. The ends were cut back, 6 bases at V and 0 bases at J, with 14 bases in the middle. Germline values: CDR1 MRHNA, CDR2 SNTAGT. The CDR3 is CASREGSAMNTEAFF. The CDR3 DNA reads TGTGCCAGCAGGGAGGGTAGCGCAATGAACACTGAAGCTTTCTTT.